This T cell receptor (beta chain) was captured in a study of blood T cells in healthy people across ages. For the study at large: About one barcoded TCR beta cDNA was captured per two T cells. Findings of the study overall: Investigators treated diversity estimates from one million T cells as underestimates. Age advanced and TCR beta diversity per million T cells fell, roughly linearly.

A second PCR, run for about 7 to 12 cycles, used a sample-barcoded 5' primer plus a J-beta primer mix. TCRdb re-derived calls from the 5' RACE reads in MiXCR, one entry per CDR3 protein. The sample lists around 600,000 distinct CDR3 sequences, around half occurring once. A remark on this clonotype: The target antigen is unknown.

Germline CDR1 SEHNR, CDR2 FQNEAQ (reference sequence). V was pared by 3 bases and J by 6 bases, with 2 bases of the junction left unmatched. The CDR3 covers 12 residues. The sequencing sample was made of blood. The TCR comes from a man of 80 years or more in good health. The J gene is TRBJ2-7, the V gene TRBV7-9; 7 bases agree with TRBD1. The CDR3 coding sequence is TGTGCCAGCAGCTTTCACAGGGGCGAGCAGTACTTC. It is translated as CASSFHRGEQYF.